These 23 T cell receptor beta chains were sequenced from one sample in a study of neurological immune-mediated disorders. TCRdb used MiXCR to reprocess the 5' RACE reads, holding one entry per CDR3 protein. The table lists tens of thousands of distinct CDR3 sequences, over 5.5% of them singletons. The sequenced sample was CD4+ T cells from blood. These receptors all stem from a woman between 18 and 30 years old with multiple sclerosis.

This clonotype showed up many times. The DNA for the CDR3 is TGCAGTGCTAACTCCGGGAGGGCGTTGGGTGAGCAGTACTTC. This translates into CSANSGRALGEQYF. V usage is TRBV20-1 and J usage is TRBJ2-7, with 8 bases identical to TRBD2. The J segment lost 7 bases and the V segment lost 4 bases, leaving 12 bases of the junction unmatched. The CDR3 length is 14 residues. Germline lookup yields CDR1 DFQATT and CDR2 SNEGSKA (reference sequence).

This clonotype has ten or more counts. J is TRBJ2-5 and V is TRBV7-8, with TRBD2 identical over 13 bases. This CDR3 region has 16 residues. The V gene's germline CDR1 is SGHVS and CDR2 FQNEAQ. Germline trimming cut 2 bases from V and 5 bases from J; bases unmatched to any gene: 5. The CDR3 loop is CASSLTSGGALETQYF. In DNA, the CDR3 is TGTGCCAGCAGCTTAACTAGCGGGGGGGCTTTGGAGACCCAGTACTTC.

This clonotype was detected ten times or more. The chain joins TRBV20-1 to TRBJ1-2; 12 bases map to TRBD1. Germline V CDR1 and CDR2: DFQATT, SNEGSKA (reference sequence). V lost 3 bases, J lost 7 bases, and 6 bases stayed unmatched. The CDR3 length is 14 residues. CDR3 sequence reads: CSASAGTGGSGYTF. The CDR3 nucleotides are TGCAGTGCTAGCGCCGGGACAGGGGGCTCTGGCTACACCTTC.

This clonotype has at least ten counts. The rearrangement uses TRBV20-1 and TRBJ2-3; D possibly corresponds to TRBD2 (6 bases). CDR1 and CDR2 from the germline V gene are DFQATT and SNEGSKA (reference sequence). The CDR3 is made up of 14 amino acids. Between the trimmed V and J ends, which lost 3 bases and 3 bases, there was a span of 13 bases. The CDR3 region has the DNA TGCAGTGCTAGTTCCAGCGGGTTGACAGATACGCAGTATTTT. It specifies CSASSSGLTDTQYF.

The chain carries TRBV20-1 and TRBJ2-5, with 11 bases that match TRBD2. After removal of 3 bases from V and 0 bases from J, the junction contained 9 bases not matched to a gene. CDR1 DFQATT and CDR2 SNEGSKA come from the germline V gene (reference sequence). This CDR3 comprises 17 residues. CDR3 sequence reads: CSASRGLAEMYQETQYF. The CDR3 nucleotides read TGCAGTGCTAGCCGGGGACTAGCGGAAATGTACCAAGAGACCCAGTACTTC.

At least ten counts were recorded for this clonotype. The chain carries TRBV27 and TRBJ2-5, with 9 nucleotides matching TRBD1. With V trimmed by 4 bases and J by 6 bases, 3 bases remained unmatched. In germline, CDR1 is MNHEY, CDR2 SMNVEV (reference sequence). The CDR3 is 13 amino acids. CDR3 DNA: TGTGCCAGCAGTTGGACAGGGGAACAGACCCAGTACTTC. Amino acids: CASSWTGEQTQYF.

This clonotype has ten or more counts. The chain recombines TRBV5-1 with TRBJ2-5; a weak D match, TRBD1 (5 bases). V was cut by 4 bases and J by 3 bases, with 16 bases left in between. Germline lookup yields CDR1 SGHRS and CDR2 YFSETQ. CDR3 length equals 15 residues. The CDR3 loop reads CASSPRSAREETQYF. CDR3 sequence (DNA): TGCGCCAGCAGCCCGAGGTCGGCCAGGGAAGAGACCCAGTACTTC.

This clonotype occurred many times. V is TRBV12-3 or TRBV12-4 and J is TRBJ2-1; 14 nucleotides match TRBD2. V lost 5 bases, J lost 0 bases, and 6 bases stayed unmatched. CDR3 length: 18 residues. CDR3 in DNA: TGTGCCAGCAGTCCCAGACTAGCGGGAGGGCCCTCCTACAATGAGCAGTTCTTC. This codes for CASSPRLAGGPSYNEQFF.

This clonotype was observed at least ten times. The genes are TRBV5-1 and TRBJ2-7, with D perhaps TRBD1 (6 bases). Germline-derived CDR1 and CDR2 are SGHRS and YFSETQ. This CDR3 has 15 residues. Trimming took 6 bases from V and 0 from J, leaving 16 bases between them. The CDR3 is CASKPSGQSSYEQYF. The CDR3 bases are TGCGCCAGCAAGCCCAGCGGACAGAGCTCCTACGAGCAGTACTTC.

This clonotype was counted at least ten times. CDR3 amino acids: CASSLEGQRTYGYTF. The CDR3, as DNA: TGCGCCAGCAGCTTGGAGGGACAGCGAACCTATGGCTACACCTTC. The rearrangement joins TRBV5-1 to TRBJ1-2; 7 nucleotides align to TRBD1. CDR1 and CDR2 from the germline V gene are SGHRS and YFSETQ. This CDR3 is built from 15 residues. Trimming cost V 0 bases and J 4 bases; bases outside gene matches: 6.

In its sample, this clonotype was seen many times. The chain couples TRBV3-1 to TRBJ2-1; 11 bases align to TRBD2. The CDR3 is 16 residues long. V was clipped by 1 base and J by 6 bases; unmatched bases: 5. Germline CDR1 and CDR2: LGHDT and YNNKEL (reference sequence). For the CDR3, the DNA is TGTGCCAGCAGCCAAGCGTGGCTAGCGGGAGGCAATGAGCAGTTCTTC. This encodes CASSQAWLAGGNEQFF.

This clonotype was counted many times. The DNA for the CDR3 is TGCGCCAGCAGCTTGGAAGCCGGGAGCTCTGGAAACACCATATATTTT. The encoded protein is CASSLEAGSSGNTIYF. The J gene is TRBJ1-3, the V gene TRBV5-1, with D unclear. V was trimmed by 0 bases and J by 0 bases, leaving 10 bases between them. The CDR3 runs to 16 residues. Germline CDR1 reads SGHRS; CDR2 reads YFSETQ. The whole variable domain, filled in from reference TRBV5-1 and TRBJ1-3, reads KAGVTQTPRYLIKTRGQQVTLSCSPISGHRSVSWYQQTPGQGLQFLFEYFSETQRNKGNFPGRFSGRQFSNSRSEMNVSTLELGDSALYLCASSLEAGSSGNTIYFGEGSWLTVV.

The J gene is TRBJ1-4, the V gene TRBV6-5, with no clear D. The CDR3 is made up of 16 amino acids. Germline CDR1 is MNHEY and CDR2 is SVGAGI. The V end lost 2 bases, the J end lost 4 bases, and 14 bases lay between the germline ends. This CDR3 reads CASSYGWADGNEKLFF. Here the CDR3 DNA reads TGTGCCAGCAGTTACGGGTGGGCGGATGGTAATGAAAAACTGTTTTTT.

This clonotype came up many times. The chain has TRBV3-1 and TRBJ2-3; D ambiguous. Germline V CDR1 and CDR2: LGHDT, YNNKEL (reference sequence). The CDR3 extends over 14 amino acids. Trimming removed 4 bases from V and 1 base from J, with 9 bases in between. The chain's CDR3 is CASSPRTRTDTQYF. DNA of the CDR3: TGTGCCAGCAGCCCTCGGACCCGCACAGATACGCAGTATTTT.

This clonotype was observed at least ten times. The V gene is TRBV5-1, the J gene TRBJ2-5, with D possibly being TRBD1 (6 bases). CDR3 length: 14 amino acids. Germline assignment: CDR1 SGHRS and CDR2 YFSETQ. V lost 0 bases and J 6 bases, leaving 12 bases between the germline ends. The CDR3 DNA follows: TGCGCCAGCAGCTTGGATCCAGGGGATAAGACCCAGTACTTC. Its translation is CASSLDPGDKTQYF. Full variable domain (rest looked up from reference TRBV5-1 and TRBJ2-5): KAGVTQTPRYLIKTRGQQVTLSCSPISGHRSVSWYQQTPGQGLQFLFEYFSETQRNKGNFPGRFSGRQFSNSRSEMNVSTLELGDSALYLCASSLDPGDKTQYFGPGTRLLVL.

This clonotype was recorded many times. The chain links TRBV6-1 to TRBJ1-1, with D uncertain. CDR1 is MNHNS, CDR2 SASEGT, per germline. The CDR3 length is 11 residues. V lost 6 bases, J lost 6 bases, and 8 bases lay in between. CDR3 protein: CASRVRAEAFF. The CDR3 nucleotides are TGTGCCAGCAGGGTGAGAGCTGAAGCTTTCTTT.

This clonotype showed up many times. CDR3 sequence: CATSDNDGGGNQPQHF. The CDR3 DNA is TGTGCCACCAGTGATAACGACGGGGGGGGCAATCAGCCCCAGCATTTT. The rearrangement uses TRBV24-1 and TRBJ1-5, with TRBD1 as a possible D gene (5 bases). This CDR3 has 16 residues. V was clipped by 3 bases and J by 2 bases, with 13 bases between them. Germline CDR1 KGHDR, CDR2 SFDVKD.

This clonotype was counted many times. This chain joins TRBV7-3 and TRBJ2-1, with D perhaps matching TRBD1 or TRBD2 (5 bases each). Germline V gene sequence: CDR1 SGHTA, CDR2 FQGTGA. The CDR3 length is 15 residues. The V gene lost 1 base and the J gene lost 6 bases, with 13 bases spanning the gap. The CDR3 DNA follows: TGTGCCAGCAGCTTAATGTCCGGGACGGTCAATGAGCAGTTCTTC. This gives the protein CASSLMSGTVNEQFF.

Only a few counts were recorded for this clonotype. The CDR3 DNA sequence: TGCAGTGCTAGCCCGACTAGCGGGGCTTACAATGAGCAGTTCTTC. It encodes CSASPTSGAYNEQFF. This chain connects TRBV20-1 to TRBJ2-1; 11 positions match TRBD2. After removal of 3 bases from V and 4 bases from J, the junction contained 5 bases not matched to a gene. Germline V gives CDR1 DFQATT, CDR2 SNEGSKA (reference sequence). This CDR3 is 15 amino acids long.

The chain has TRBV20-1 and TRBJ1-6; TRBD1 is a possible D gene (6 bases). V dropped 2 bases and J dropped 7 bases, with 18 bases sitting between them. The germline gives CDR1 DFQATT, CDR2 SNEGSKA (reference sequence). The CDR3 has 16 amino acids. The CDR3 loop reads CSARQDRAMENSPLHF. As DNA, the CDR3 is TGCAGTGCTAGACAGGACAGAGCTATGGAGAATTCACCCCTCCACTTT.

This clonotype was counted many times. The chain has TRBV20-1 and TRBJ2-1; D is possibly TRBD2 (5 bases). Per germline, CDR1 DFQATT and CDR2 SNEGSKA (reference sequence). With 6 bases removed from V and 5 bases from J, the gap between germline ends came to 17 bases. The CDR3 covers 14 residues. The chain's CDR3 is CSAKYRPTNNEQFF. The CDR3 DNA reads as TGCAGTGCCAAATATAGACCGACTAACAATGAGCAGTTCTTC.

The sample holds many counts of this clonotype. The chain employs TRBV12-3 or TRBV12-4 and TRBJ2-5, with D tentatively TRBD2 (5 bases). The CDR3 spans 15 residues. Trimming pared 0 bases from V and 5 bases from J, leaving 13 bases between. CDR3 coding DNA: TGTGCCAGCAGTTTAGCAGGGAGTGGGATGGAGACCCAGTACTTC. Protein sequence: CASSLAGSGMETQYF.

The V call is TRBV7-9, the J call TRBJ2-2, with 7 bases identical to TRBD1. V shed 5 bases and J 7 bases; nucleotides not matched to a gene: 10. This CDR3 spans 15 amino acids. Germline lookup yields CDR1 SEHNR and CDR2 FQNEAQ (reference sequence). The CDR3 is CASSRMGQSIGELFF. The DNA of the CDR3 is TGTGCCAGCAGCAGGATGGGACAGAGTATCGGGGAGCTGTTTTTT.